These T cell receptor beta chains were read from a single sample in a study of CD8+CD57+ T cells in acquired aplastic anemia. TCRdb re-derived calls from the reads in MiXCR, one entry per CDR3 protein. The sample has roughly 130,000 distinct CDR3 sequences, about half seen once; the top ten hold 2% to 3%. Sequencing was done on a sample of sorted CD4+, CD8+, or CD8+CD57+ T cells (not recorded which) from PBMCs. The receptors originated from a human donor in good health, serving as a control. CDR3s leave out the opening cysteine and the closing phenylalanine or tryptophan. Each record gives: J gene, clone size, V gene, CDR3 protein. A row's size may be missing; if present it is once, few, many or a size class.

j_gene: TRBJ2-7
abundance: many
v_gene: TRBV7-2
CDR3aa: ASSPLGGEQY

j_gene: TRBJ2-5
abundance: few
v_gene: TRBV18
CDR3aa: ASSPGDTPAQY

j_gene: TRBJ1-3
abundance: many
v_gene: TRBV6-1
CDR3aa: ASRRRGGGAYSGNTIY

j_gene: TRBJ2-7
abundance: .
v_gene: TRBV2
CDR3aa: ASTLGQSYEQY

j_gene: TRBJ2-5
abundance: .
v_gene: TRBV7-9
CDR3aa: ASSSRAGAVFETQY

j_gene: TRBJ2-5
abundance: many
v_gene: TRBV7-2
CDR3aa: ASSLTPYSGGNQETQY

j_gene: TRBJ2-3
abundance: many
v_gene: TRBV20-1
CDR3aa: SAPTSGSTDTQY

j_gene: TRBJ1-4
abundance: many
v_gene: TRBV10-3
CDR3aa: AISELNEKLF

j_gene: TRBJ1-1
abundance: once
v_gene: TRBV6-1
CDR3aa: ASSDRGLGVNTEAF

j_gene: TRBJ2-1
abundance: many
v_gene: TRBV2
CDR3aa: ASSEGLAGLQEQF

j_gene: TRBJ1-2
abundance: few
v_gene: TRBV15
CDR3aa: ATSRDEYGYT

j_gene: TRBJ2-5
abundance: .
v_gene: TRBV19
CDR3aa: ASRVRDGRGETQY

j_gene: TRBJ2-3
abundance: many
v_gene: TRBV20-1
CDR3aa: SSFGSLRTDTQY

j_gene: TRBJ1-3
abundance: many
v_gene: TRBV12-3/TRBV12-4
CDR3aa: ASSLGVSSGNTIY

j_gene: TRBJ1-4
abundance: once
v_gene: TRBV7-8
CDR3aa: ASSLAPLRGEKLF

j_gene: TRBJ2-7
abundance: .
v_gene: TRBV15
CDR3aa: ATSTTTSATYEQY

j_gene: TRBJ2-5
abundance: many
v_gene: TRBV9
CDR3aa: ASSEGWRGASMETQY

j_gene: TRBJ2-1
abundance: many
v_gene: TRBV7-3
CDR3aa: ASSQRPGPNNEQF

j_gene: TRBJ1-1
abundance: .
v_gene: TRBV19
CDR3aa: ASRNQGNTEAF

j_gene: TRBJ2-5
abundance: .
v_gene: TRBV11-3
CDR3aa: ASSLAYTGLYQGTQY

j_gene: TRBJ2-1
abundance: .
v_gene: TRBV24-1
CDR3aa: ATEDGSSYNEQF

j_gene: TRBJ1-6
abundance: many
v_gene: TRBV19
CDR3aa: ASSIYNSPLH

j_gene: TRBJ2-3
abundance: many
v_gene: TRBV9
CDR3aa: ASSVSADTQY